This TCR beta chain was profiled in a study of T cell responses to AZD1222 COVID-19 vaccine. Overall study findings and caveats: Seropositive status at baseline applied to only five to seven AZD1222 recipients. As reported, nearly half of all spike-specific TCRs target variant regions that are unmutated. Clonal diversity may have been underestimated in mostly white British donors.

J was trimmed by 3 bases and V by 4 bases; bases with no gene match: 3. Germline CDR1 reads MRHNA; CDR2 reads SNTAGT. This CDR3 contains 15 residues. A word on this clone: Antigen specificity is unknown.

Data came from immunoSEQ multiplex PCR; TCRdb stores just in-frame clones and leaves some out. The sample records around 78,000 clones, about 84% being singletons. The material was peripheral blood, obtained on day 0 of AZD1222 vaccination. The sequence came from an adult in good health. The chain combines TRBV6-4 with TRBJ2-1; 10 positions match TRBD2. The CDR3 nucleotides are TGTGCCAGCAGTGTAGTAGCGGGGGGCTACAATGAGCAGTTCTTC. It yields the protein CASSVVAGGYNEQFF.